The 8 T cell receptor beta chains below all came from one sample that was sequenced in a study of blood T cell repertoires in COVID-19 (dated by TCRdb to between 2020 and 2021). The library was prepared using the immunoSEQ multiplex PCR assay. The immuneACCESS repertoire file appears here via TCRdb, limited to in-frame rearrangements. These files lack a portion of the clones; in checked studies, under half of the deficit traces to unresolved V genes, and the cause of the others is not known. The sample table lists approximately 58,000 clones, 75% to 90% of them with a count of one. The ten biggest clones cover around a third of the sample. Sequences were obtained from peripheral blood. Receptors were obtained from a man in his 60s with COVID-19, enrolled during active disease.

V is TRBV19 and J is TRBJ2-7; TRBD2 aligns across 15 bases. Per germline, CDR1 LNHDA and CDR2 SQIVND (reference sequence). This CDR3 has 19 residues. J lost 0 bases, V lost 5 bases, and 11 bases had no gene match. The CDR3 DNA is TGTGCCAGTAGTGATGGACTAGCGGGGGGGGATCCCCACTCCTACGAGCAGTACTTC. Encoded protein: CASSDGLAGGDPHSYEQYF.

The chain recombines TRBV2 with TRBJ2-5; a possible D gene is TRBD1 (6 bases). V lost 5 bases, J lost 1 base, and 8 bases lay in between. The CDR3 covers 13 residues. In germline, CDR1 is SNHLY, CDR2 FYNNEI. The DNA for the CDR3 is TGTGCCAGCAGTCGGGACATCCAAGAGACCCAGTACTTC. The encoded protein is CASSRDIQETQYF.

This chain joins TRBV9 and TRBJ2-1; TRBD2 matches at 16 bases. Germline lookup yields CDR1 SGDLS and CDR2 YYNGEE. The CDR3 sequence is 18 residues long. J gave up 7 bases and V 2 bases, and 9 bases lay outside the gene matches. CDR3 protein: CASSVLPGLAGGGNEQFF. The CDR3 DNA sequence: TGTGCCAGCAGCGTTCTCCCGGGACTAGCGGGAGGGGGGAATGAGCAGTTCTTC.

For the CDR3, the DNA is TGTGCCAGCAGTCCGTTAGCGGGGATGGGATTCTTC. Its translation: CASSPLAGMGFF. V is TRBV28 and J is TRBJ2-1; 8 bases fit TRBD2. The CDR3 covers 12 residues. CDR1 is MDHEN, CDR2 SYDVKM, per germline. Unmatched junction bases numbered 10, after V lost 5 bases and J lost 16 bases.

DNA for the CDR3: TGTGCTAGTGGTTTGGGGGCAGATGCTAACTATGGCTACACCTTC. The encoded protein is CASGLGADANYGYTF. This chain uses TRBV12-5 with TRBJ1-2; D uncertain. The CDR3 covers 15 residues. Trimming took 1 base from V and 0 from J, leaving 9 bases between them. Germline CDR1 is LGHNT and CDR2 is FRNRAP.

About this clone itself: Other DNA sequences in the same sample also yield this CDR3. V is TRBV12-3 or TRBV12-4 and J is TRBJ1-1, with D possibly TRBD1 on 5 matching bases. The CDR3 runs to 13 residues. Trimming stripped 2 bases from V and 1 base from J, with 5 bases between. The CDR3 loop is CASSLRGNTEAFF. The CDR3 DNA reads as TGTGCCAGCAGTTTAAGGGGGAACACTGAAGCTTTCTTT.

This chain links TRBV5-8 with TRBJ1-5, with D possibly being TRBD1 (5 bases). Germline lookup yields CDR1 SGHTS and CDR2 YDEGEE. V was pared by 2 bases and J by 5 bases, with 11 bases between. This CDR3 region has 14 residues. DNA for the CDR3: TGTGCCAGCAGCTTCCCGACAGCTTATCAGCCCCAGCATTTT. Protein product: CASSFPTAYQPQHF.

The chain is built from TRBV3-1 (or the pseudogene TRBV3-2) and TRBJ2-7; 7 bases map to TRBD1. V shed 4 bases and J 0 bases; nucleotides not matched to a gene: 6. The germline V gene encodes CDR1 LGHDT and CDR2 YNNKEL (reference sequence). The CDR3 has 15 amino acids. This CDR3 is CASSLGQQSSYEQYF. CDR3 coding DNA: TGTGCCAGCAGCCTGGGACAGCAAAGCTCCTACGAGCAGTACTTC.